These T cell receptor beta chains were read from a single sample in a study of graft-versus-host responses after intestinal transplantation. Antigens for these TCRs are unknown. Method: immunoSEQ multiplex PCR; TCRdb's copy keeps in-frame clones and lacks some. The table includes about 70,000 clones, 84% detected once. The sequenced sample was unstimulated CD4+ T cells sorted from spleen or lymph node cells, obtained before transplant. Source of these receptors: a human donor who was the organ donor for an intestinal transplant. CDR3s include the opening cysteine and the closing phenylalanine or tryptophan. A D gene is named only where the DNA matches it firmly. The size of a clone is reported for some rows only, either as once, few or many, or as a class for expanded clones.

j_gene | abundance | v_gene | d_gene | CDR3aa | CDR3nt
TRBJ1-1 | . | TRBV6-1 | TRBD1 | CASRRQGAVNTEAFF | TGTGCCAGCAGGCGACAGGGGGCGGTTAACACTGAAGCTTTCTTT
TRBJ2-5 | . | TRBV2 | TRBD2 | CASSEAQTSGGALETQYF | TGTGCCAGCAGTGAAGCCCAGACTAGCGGGGGGGCCCTGGAGACCCAGTACTTC
TRBJ2-3 | . | TRBV9 | . | CASSVGGTRTDTQYF | TGTGCCAGCAGCGTCGGAGGGACGCGAACAGATACGCAGTATTTT
TRBJ2-1 | . | TRBV2 | . | CASTQRNEQFF | TGTGCCAGCACGCAGAGGAATGAGCAGTTCTTC
TRBJ1-5 | . | TRBV28 | . | CASRRGGPGQPQHF | TGTGCCAGCCGGAGGGGGGGGCCGGGGCAGCCCCAGCATTTT
TRBJ2-2 | few | TRBV7-3 | . | CASSTTGTPNTGELFF | TGTGCCAGCAGCACGACCGGGACACCGAACACCGGGGAGCTGTTTTTT
TRBJ1-3 | . | TRBV28 | . | CASSLSFGNTIYF | TGTGCCAGCAGTTTAAGTTTCGGGAACACCATATATTTT
TRBJ1-2 | . | TRBV6-6 | . | CASSQGTNYGYTF | TGTGCCAGCAGTCAGGGGACTAACTATGGCTACACCTTC
TRBJ2-5 | . | TRBV12-5 | TRBD2 | CASAWGSGGRETQYF | TGTGCTAGTGCCTGGGGTAGCGGGGGGCGGGAGACCCAGTACTTC
TRBJ2-5 | . | TRBV7-3 | . | CASSLSLAETQYF | TGTGCCAGCAGCTTATCACTAGCAGAGACCCAGTACTTC
TRBJ2-2 | . | TRBV5-1 | TRBD1 | CASSLDGTGVPELFF | TGCGCCAGCAGCTTGGACGGGACAGGAGTCCCGGAGCTGTTTTTT
TRBJ2-3 | . | TRBV11-3 | . | CASSTRAGATTDTQYF | TGTGCCAGCAGCACCCGGGCAGGGGCCACCACAGATACGCAGTATTTT
TRBJ2-3 | once | TRBV28 | TRBD2 | CASSPVAGGATDTQYF | TGTGCCAGCAGTCCCGTAGCGGGGGGGGCCACAGATACGCAGTATTTT
TRBJ2-5 | . | TRBV2 | TRBD2 | CASSAMLLGGGETQYF | TGTGCCAGCAGTGCCATGTTATTGGGCGGGGGAGAGACCCAGTACTTC
TRBJ2-2 | once | TRBV28 | TRBD2 | CASSPGLAGNTGELFF | TGTGCCAGCAGTCCGGGACTAGCGGGGAACACCGGGGAGCTGTTTTTT
TRBJ2-3 | . | TRBV6-1 | TRBD2 | CASSEPSGGPDTQYF | TGTGCCAGCAGTGAGCCCAGCGGGGGCCCAGATACGCAGTATTTT
TRBJ2-2 | once | TRBV28 | TRBD2 | CASSSPGRAGTGELFF | TGTGCCAGCAGTTCCCCGGGGAGGGCGGGGACCGGGGAGCTGTTTTTT
TRBJ2-5 | . | TRBV2 | . | CASGEQGYQETQYF | TGTGCCAGCGGCGAACAGGGCTACCAAGAGACCCAGTACTTC
TRBJ1-2 | . | TRBV30 | . | CAWSDRVGYTF | TGTGCCTGGAGTGACAGGGTTGGCTACACCTTC
TRBJ1-2 | few | TRBV16 | TRBD1 | CASSQSGDRGGYTF | TGTGCCAGCAGCCAATCGGGGGACAGGGGCGGCTACACCTTC
TRBJ2-1 | . | TRBV30 | TRBD1 | CAWGQGWQFF | TGTGCCTGGGGACAGGGGTGGCAGTTCTTC
TRBJ1-5 | . | TRBV19 | . | CASSSTGREEYGSNQPQHF | TGTGCCAGTAGTTCCACGGGGAGGGAGGAGTATGGTAGCAATCAGCCCCAGCATTTT
TRBJ1-1 | . | TRBV5-4 | . | CASSLAGNTEAFF | TGTGCCAGCAGCTTGGCAGGGAACACTGAAGCTTTCTTT
TRBJ1-4 | . | TRBV5-1 | TRBD1 | CASSSTGTATNEKLFF | TGCGCCAGCAGCTCGACAGGGACGGCAACTAATGAAAAACTGTTTTTT
TRBJ2-1 | once | TRBV25-1 | . | CASSEWAGLAKNEQFF | TGTGCCAGCAGTGAATGGGCGGGGTTGGCCAAAAATGAGCAGTTCTTC
TRBJ2-1 | . | TRBV29-1 | TRBD1 | CSVRTGSDSYNEQFF | TGCAGCGTGCGGACAGGGTCGGATTCCTACAATGAGCAGTTCTTC
TRBJ2-3 | . | TRBV11-3 | TRBD2 | CASSLALAGSGDTQYF | TGTGCCAGCAGCTTAGCACTAGCGGGCTCGGGAGATACGCAGTATTTT
TRBJ1-3 | . | TRBV7-2 | . | CASSLTVPESGNTIYF | TGTGCCAGCAGCTTAACGGTTCCCGAATCTGGAAACACCATATATTTT
TRBJ1-1 | . | TRBV7-6 | . | CASSLSGNTEAFF | TGTGCCAGCAGCTTATCAGGGAACACTGAAGCTTTCTTT
TRBJ2-3 | few | TRBV25-1 | TRBD2 | CASSGREGSGDYTDTQYF | TGTGCCAGCAGTGGACGGGAGGGGAGCGGGGATTACACAGATACGCAGTATTTT
TRBJ1-4 | . | TRBV19 | . | CASSITGGPFINEKLFF | TGTGCCAGTAGTATCACCGGAGGTCCCTTCATTAATGAAAAACTGTTTTTT
TRBJ1-6 | . | TRBV7-6 | . | CASSLAGENSPLHF | TGTGCCAGCAGCTTAGCAGGGGAAAATTCACCCCTCCACTTT
TRBJ1-1 | . | TRBV7-9 | . | CASSLQGPRNTEAFF | TGTGCCAGCAGCCTACAGGGCCCCAGGAACACTGAAGCTTTCTTT